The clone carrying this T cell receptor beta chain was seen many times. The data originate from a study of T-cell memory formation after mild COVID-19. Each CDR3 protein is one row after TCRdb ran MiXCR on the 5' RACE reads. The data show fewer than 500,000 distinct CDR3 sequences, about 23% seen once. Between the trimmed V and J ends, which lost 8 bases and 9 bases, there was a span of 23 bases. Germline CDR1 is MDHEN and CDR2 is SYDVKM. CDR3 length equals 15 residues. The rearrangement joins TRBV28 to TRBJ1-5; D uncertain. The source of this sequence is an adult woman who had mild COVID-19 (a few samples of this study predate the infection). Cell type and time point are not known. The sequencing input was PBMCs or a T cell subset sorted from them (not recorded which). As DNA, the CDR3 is TGTGCCAGCCAGTTTGGGTTGGCAGGTCAGAGGCCCCAGCATTTT. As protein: CASQFGLAGQRPQHF.